Below are 25 T cell receptor beta chains sequenced from a single sample in a study of human T cells and chemical hapten exposure. TCRdb re-called the RACE reads with MiXCR, one entry per CDR3 protein. The sample includes approximately 120,000 distinct CDR3 sequences, 9% to 9.5% of them seen just once. Documented time point: patch test 2, 6 weeks after DPC sensitization. The treatment was: therapeutic diphenylcyclopropenone sensitization with weekly scalp DPC. Sequenced material: whole blood, taken in connection with sensitization to the hapten diphenylcyclopropenone (DPC). These receptors were taken from a woman in her forties with alopecia areata. Some clones in this sample may be carry-over from other donors' samples.

Only a few counts were recorded for this clonotype. CDR3 DNA sequence: TGTGCCAGCAGTTCGAGGAGACGCGGGGGGGATCATCTCACAGATACGCAGTATTTT. Protein sequence: CASSSRRRGGDHLTDTQYF. The chain combines TRBV6-5 with TRBJ2-3, with 9 bases matching TRBD2. V shed 4 bases, J shed 2 bases, and the junction held 16 bases outside the gene matches. Germline V lookup: CDR1 MNHEY, CDR2 SVGAGI. This CDR3 is 19 amino acids long.

This clonotype was detected a few times. The chain joins TRBV6-1 to TRBJ1-5; 10 bases match TRBD1. Per the germline V gene, CDR1 is MNHNS and CDR2 is SASEGT. This CDR3 region has 15 residues. V trimming: 6 bases; J trimming: 2 bases; junction bases outside the gene matches: 4. This chain's CDR3 is CASRDGQGGNQPQHF. DNA of the CDR3: TGTGCCAGCAGAGACGGACAGGGGGGCAATCAGCCCCAGCATTTT.

The chain employs TRBV6-2 or TRBV6-3 and TRBJ1-1; 8 bases map to TRBD1. Per germline, CDR1 MNHEY and CDR2 SVGEGT. Trimming took 6 bases from V and 1 from J; bases not matched to a gene: 4. The CDR3 is made up of 14 amino acids. CDR3 nucleotide sequence: TGTGCCAGCAGATTTGACAGGGGGAACACTGAAGCTTTCTTT. It is translated as CASRFDRGNTEAFF.

This clonotype was recorded a few times. V and J are TRBV5-4 and TRBJ1-2; a possible D gene is TRBD1 (5 bases). V lost 0 bases and J lost 3, with 12 bases in between. Germline V gene lookup returns CDR1 SGHNT and CDR2 YYREEE (reference sequence). There are 15 residues in the CDR3. The CDR3: CASSLVSRGDYGYTF. The CDR3 bases are TGTGCCAGCAGCTTGGTGTCGCGAGGGGACTATGGCTACACCTTC.

In this sample, this clonotype turned up many times. The chain links TRBV19 to TRBJ2-1; TRBD2 might be the D (7 bases). Germline V lookup: CDR1 LNHDA, CDR2 SQIVND (reference sequence). The CDR3 extends over 16 amino acids. Trimming cost V 4 bases and J 1 base, with 14 bases left between them. The CDR3 region is CASSTEGGGSYNEQFF. The CDR3, as DNA: TGTGCCAGTAGTACCGAAGGGGGGGGTTCCTACAATGAGCAGTTCTTC.

This clonotype appeared a few times. This chain connects TRBV11-2 to TRBJ2-2, with TRBD2 identical over 13 bases. CDR1 SGHAT and CDR2 FQNNGV come from the germline V gene. The CDR3 is 18 amino acids. J lost 1 base, V lost 4 bases, and 6 bases had no gene match. The CDR3 spells CASSSRLAGGKNTGELFF. The CDR3 DNA is TGTGCCAGCAGCTCTCGACTAGCGGGGGGCAAGAACACCGGGGAGCTGTTTTTT.

This clonotype was counted ten times or more. The chain uses TRBV24-1 and TRBJ2-1; the D gene is possibly TRBD1 (5 bases). Trimming shortened V by 0 bases and J by 7 bases, and 9 bases separated the two germline ends. Germline V gene sequence: CDR1 KGHDR, CDR2 SFDVKD. CDR3 size: 14 residues. CDR3 nucleotides: TGTGCCACCAGTGATTTGTACAGGTGGAATGAGCAGTTCTTC. Translating it yields CATSDLYRWNEQFF.

As regards this clonotype: A much larger clone sits a single nucleotide away, making a read error possible. The chain employs TRBV3-1 and TRBJ1-3; no clear D. The germline CDR1 and CDR2 sequences are LGHDT and YNNKEL (reference sequence). This CDR3 contains 14 residues. V lost 1 base, J lost 5 bases, and 9 bases lay in between. CDR3 protein: CASSQVHQRNTIYF. The CDR3 region has the DNA TGTGCCAGCAGCCAAGTCCATCAGCGAAACACCATATATTTT.

This clonotype was recorded at least ten times. J is TRBJ1-6 and V is TRBV2; a weak D match, TRBD1 (6 bases). The CDR3 consists of 12 residues. Trimming took off 8 bases at V and 4 bases at J, with 6 bases between the two ends. From germline, CDR1 is SNHLY and CDR2 FYNNEI. The CDR3 reads CASGQYNSPLHF. The CDR3 bases are TGTGCCAGCGGACAGTATAATTCACCCCTCCACTTT. Together with reference TRBV2 and TRBJ1-6, the CDR3 gives the full variable domain: EPEVTQTPSHQVTQMGQEVILRCVPISNHLYFYWYRQILGQKVEFLVSFYNNEISEKSEIFDDQFSVERPDGSNFTLKIRSTKLEDSAMYFCASGQYNSPLHFGNGTRLTVT.

This clonotype was seen a few times. The chain carries TRBV10-3 and TRBJ2-7, with 8 bases matching TRBD1. This CDR3 contains 13 residues. J was trimmed by 7 bases and V by 3 bases; bases with no gene match: 5. Germline-derived CDR1 and CDR2 are ENHRY and SYGVKD. The CDR3 region has the DNA TGTGCCATCAGTGAATTGACAGGGGATGAGCAGTACTTC. Translation gives CAISELTGDEQYF.

There are many counts of this clonotype. The chain has TRBV10-3 and TRBJ2-3; TRBD2 is a possible D gene (5 bases). Trimming took off 3 bases at V and 1 base at J, with 11 bases between the two ends. The CDR3 has 15 residues. The germline V gene has CDR1 ENHRY and CDR2 SYGVKD. For the CDR3, the DNA is TGTGCCATCAGTGATGGAGGCATCCGCACAGATACGCAGTATTTT. Encoded protein: CAISDGGIRTDTQYF.

This clonotype was seen ten or more times. This rearrangement joins TRBV6-5 to TRBJ2-7; the match to TRBD2 covers 7 bases. V lost 0 bases and J lost 4; bases outside the gene matches: 6. Germline CDR1 and CDR2: MNHEY and SVGAGI. There are 15 residues in the CDR3. This CDR3 is CASSYSSGGMYEQYF. The CDR3 DNA follows: TGTGCCAGCAGTTACTCGTCCGGGGGGATGTACGAGCAGTACTTC.

This clonotype was detected ten times or more. J is TRBJ1-3 and V is TRBV2; the D is unclear. V was clipped by 7 bases and J by 3 bases, with 10 bases between them. Germline values: CDR1 SNHLY, CDR2 FYNNEI. This CDR3 contains 13 residues. CDR3 nucleotides: TGTGCCAGCATCCCGGGCCGTGGAAACACCATATATTTT. It codes for CASIPGRGNTIYF.

This chain connects TRBV5-1 to TRBJ2-2, with 8 nucleotides matching TRBD1. Germline V gene lookup returns CDR1 SGHRS and CDR2 YFSETQ. V lost 0 bases to trimming and J lost 3 bases; unmatched junction nucleotides: 7. The CDR3 has 17 residues. CDR3 bases: TGCGCCAGCAGCTTGGACACGACAGGGGCGTACACCGGGGAGCTGTTTTTT. Its protein product is CASSLDTTGAYTGELFF.

This clonotype was counted between two and nine times. The chain recombines TRBV10-3 with TRBJ2-3, with 14 bases that match TRBD2. This CDR3 is 19 amino acids long. Germline values: CDR1 ENHRY, CDR2 SYGVKD. After removal of 6 bases from V and 1 base from J, the junction contained 12 bases not matched to a gene. CDR3 in amino acids: CAIRPGLAGGGDGTDTQYF. The CDR3, as DNA: TGTGCCATCAGACCCGGACTAGCGGGGGGTGGAGATGGCACAGATACGCAGTATTTT.

This clonotype showed up many times. V is TRBV7-9 and J is TRBJ1-4; D perhaps matches TRBD1 (5 bases). Germline-derived CDR1 and CDR2 are SEHNR and FQNEAQ (reference sequence). There are 14 residues in the CDR3. The ends were cut back, 2 bases at V and 7 bases at J, with 11 bases in the middle. The CDR3 sequence is CASSLLDSGEKLFF. The CDR3 nucleotides are TGTGCCAGCAGCTTACTTGACAGTGGTGAAAAACTGTTTTTT.

This clonotype was counted many times. The genes are TRBV4-2 and TRBJ2-7; D remains ambiguous. The length of the CDR3 is 17 residues. Between the trimmed V and J ends, which lost 1 base and 2 bases, there was a span of 18 bases. CDR1 and CDR2 (germline): LGHNA, YNFKEQ. Written as DNA, the CDR3 is TGTGCCAGCAGCCAAGGAGCAGATACTTTTATAACCTACGAGCAGTACTTC. Its protein is CASSQGADTFITYEQYF.

The chain carries TRBV7-9 and TRBJ1-2; D is perhaps TRBD1 (5 bases). The CDR3 totals 14 residues. V dropped 5 bases and J dropped 0 bases, with 10 bases sitting between them. In germline, CDR1 is SEHNR, CDR2 FQNEAQ (reference sequence). In nucleotides, the CDR3 is TGTGCCAGCAGCATACAGGAAGCTAACTATGGCTACACCTTC. This sequence encodes CASSIQEANYGYTF.

The chain joins TRBV6-1 to TRBJ2-3, with D hard to call. The CDR3 is 15 residues long. Trimming removed 6 bases at V and 2 bases at J, with 15 bases between. The germline gives CDR1 MNHNS, CDR2 SASEGT. CDR3 protein: CASSVASKNTDTQYF. CDR3 in DNA: TGTGCCAGCAGCGTTGCTTCTAAAAACACAGATACGCAGTATTTT.

Ten or more counts support this clonotype. V usage is TRBV5-1 and J usage is TRBJ1-2; 7 nucleotides agree with TRBD1. V shed 2 bases and J 6 bases; nucleotides not matched to a gene: 4. The CDR3 is 13 amino acids. Germline-derived CDR1 and CDR2 are SGHRS and YFSETQ. The CDR3, as DNA: TGCGCCAGCAGCTTAACAGGGGAAAATGGCTACACCTTC. Encoded protein: CASSLTGENGYTF.

This clonotype was seen ten or more times. The chain carries TRBV7-2 and TRBJ1-6, with D perhaps TRBD1 (5 bases). CDR1 and CDR2 (germline): SGHTA, FQGNSA. This CDR3 has 11 residues. Deletions cut 4 bases from V and 12 bases from J, with 7 bases between. The CDR3 region has the DNA TGTGCCAGCAGCTACGGGGGACCCCTCCACTTT. As protein: CASSYGGPLHF.

The chain has TRBV20-1 and TRBJ2-5; TRBD2 agrees at 11 bases. The CDR3 spans 17 residues. V dropped 5 bases and J dropped 4; count of bases not matched to a gene: 15. CDR1 is DFQATT, CDR2 SNEGSKA, per germline (reference sequence). The CDR3 region is CSARGWLAGGTPETQYF. CDR3 DNA: TGCAGTGCTCGTGGGTGGCTAGCGGGGGGTACTCCAGAGACCCAGTACTTC.

Many counts were recorded for this clonotype. This chain connects TRBV7-6 to TRBJ2-7; the D call may be TRBD1 or TRBD2 (5 bases each). CDR1 is SGHVS and CDR2 is FNYEAQ in the germline V gene. V lost 1 base and J lost 2, with 21 bases in between. This CDR3 comprises 18 residues. This CDR3 is CASSLEPVGVEMPYEQYF. For the CDR3, the DNA is TGTGCCAGCAGCTTAGAACCCGTGGGGGTTGAGATGCCCTACGAGCAGTACTTC.

This clonotype was seen repeatedly, ten times or more. V gene TRBV6-5 combines with J gene TRBJ1-3; D is uncertain. The CDR3 has 14 amino acids. V lost 5 bases and J lost 3, with 11 bases in between. Per the germline V gene, CDR1 is MNHEY and CDR2 is SVGAGI. CDR3 sequence: CASSPVLVGNTIYF. The CDR3 DNA sequence: TGTGCCAGCAGTCCCGTCTTGGTTGGAAACACCATATATTTT.

This clonotype was observed a handful of times. This chain uses TRBV24-1 with TRBJ2-1; TRBD2 matches 8 bases. CDR1 and CDR2 (germline): KGHDR, SFDVKD. CDR3 size: 14 residues. V was clipped by 7 bases and J by 2 bases; unmatched bases: 3. The CDR3 coding sequence is TGTGCCACCAGGGGCGGGGGGACCTACAATGAGCAGTTCTTC. Translation: CATRGGGTYNEQFF.